The T cell receptor (beta chain) under discussion was sequenced for a study of T cells in narcolepsy. Overall study findings and caveats: Autoreactive clone sequences were missing from some blood memory CD4+ repertoires. Autoreactive HCRT-specific and TRIB2-specific clonotypes were marked in same-patient CSF-versus-blood CD4+ comparisons.

This CDR3 region has 13 residues. J lost 2 bases, V lost 7 bases, and 5 bases had no gene match. Germline CDR1 SGHRS, CDR2 YFSETQ. On this clone itself: Its matching antigen is unknown.

The data were produced by immunoSEQ multiplex PCR, yet TCRdb's version contains in-frame clones alone and is incomplete. The sample has about 32,000 clones, roughly 80% seen once. The clonotype originates from a human donor in good health. Sample: memory (CD45RA-) CD4+ T cells from blood. This rearrangement joins TRBV5-1 to TRBJ2-5; the match to TRBD2 covers 7 bases. Written as DNA, the CDR3 is TGCGCCAGCTCGACTAGCCGTCAAGAGACCCAGTACTTC. This gives the protein CASSTSRQETQYF. Full variable domain (missing parts from reference TRBV5-1 and TRBJ2-5): KAGVTQTPRYLIKTRGQQVTLSCSPISGHRSVSWYQQTPGQGLQFLFEYFSETQRNKGNFPGRFSGRQFSNSRSEMNVSTLELGDSALYLCASSTSRQETQYFGPGTRLLVL.